These 7 T cell receptor beta chains came from one sample sequenced in a study of CD8 T cells in Susac syndrome. RNA totalling roughly 0.5 to 1 ug underwent reverse transcription with random hexamers. TCRdb used MiXCR to reprocess the immunoSEQ multiplex PCR reads, holding one entry per CDR3 protein. The sample consists of about 430,000 distinct CDR3 sequences, approximately 85% of them appearing once. Sequencing was done on a sample of CD8+ T cells from PBMCs. Receptors originate from a human donor with multiple sclerosis.

The chain employs TRBV28 and TRBJ1-1, with 7 bases aligning to TRBD1. Germline V CDR1 and CDR2: MDHEN, SYDVKM. This CDR3 spans 16 amino acids. The junction had 11 bases not matched to a gene; V was cut back by 4 bases and J by 3 bases. The CDR3 reads CASSSVDRETHTEAFF. DNA of the CDR3: TGTGCCAGCAGTTCCGTTGACAGGGAAACTCACACTGAAGCTTTCTTT. The full variable domain, with the rest looked up from reference TRBV28 and TRBJ1-1, is DVKVTQSSRYLVKRTGEKVFLECVQDMDHENMFWYRQDPGLGLRLIYFSYDVKMKEKGDIPEGYSVSREKKERFSLILESASTNQTSMYLCASSSVDRETHTEAFFGQGTRLTVV.

The chain has TRBV29-1 and TRBJ1-2, with 11 bases fitting TRBD1. V was pared by 7 bases and J by 1 base, with 14 bases of the junction left unmatched. Germline lookup yields CDR1 SQVTM and CDR2 ANQGSEA. The CDR3 is 17 amino acids. The CDR3 protein is CSAGQGALGDINYGYTF. CDR3 in DNA: TGCAGCGCCGGACAGGGGGCACTAGGAGATATTAACTATGGCTACACCTTC.

On this clonotype itself: A read error may account for a junction end that differs from germline. V usage is TRBV24-1 and J usage is TRBJ2-2; D possibly corresponds to TRBD2 (5 bases). The CDR3 covers 12 residues. Per germline, CDR1 KGHDR and CDR2 SFDVKD. CDR3 bases: TGTGCCACCAGTTCGCCCACCGGGGAGTTGTTTTTT. Translated: CATSSPTGELFF.

V usage is TRBV5-4 and J usage is TRBJ2-1, with D possibly TRBD2 on 5 matching bases. The CDR3 loop spans 15 amino acids. Germline V gene lookup returns CDR1 SGHNT and CDR2 YYREEE (reference sequence). With 4 bases removed from V and 9 bases from J, the gap between germline ends came to 20 bases. As DNA, the CDR3 is TGTGCCAGCAGCGATAGGACTCCGCTATCTGGTGAGCAGTTCTTC. Translation: CASSDRTPLSGEQFF.

This rearrangement joins TRBV30 to TRBJ2-6, with 9 bases identical to TRBD1. The CDR3 is 14 residues long. V shed 3 bases, J shed 8 bases, and the junction held 5 bases outside the gene matches. Germline V gene sequence: CDR1 GTSNPN, CDR2 SVGIG (reference sequence). The CDR3 is CAWSPGTGSNVLTF. The DNA of the CDR3 is TGTGCCTGGAGCCCCGGGACAGGGTCCAACGTCCTGACTTTC. The full variable domain, with the rest looked up from reference TRBV30 and TRBJ2-6, is SQTIHQWPATLVQPVGSPLSLECTVEGTSNPNLYWYRQAAGRGLQLLFYSVGIGQISSEVPQNLSASRPQDRQFILSSKKLLLSDSGFYLCAWSPGTGSNVLTFGAGSRLTVL.

The gene calls are TRBV3-1 and TRBJ1-2; the D is unclear. The CDR3 has 14 amino acids. With 0 bases removed from V and 9 bases from J, the gap between germline ends came to 14 bases. Germline values: CDR1 LGHDT, CDR2 YNNKEL (reference sequence). The CDR3 here is CASSQDSDSSRYTF. CDR3 DNA: TGTGCCAGCAGCCAAGACTCGGACTCCTCTCGCTACACCTTC.

This sequence joins TRBV12-3 or TRBV12-4 and TRBJ2-1, with D possibly TRBD2 on 6 matching bases. V dropped 7 bases and J dropped 11 bases, with 12 bases sitting between them. The CDR3 has 11 amino acids. This CDR3 reads CASTEDYKQFF. Here the CDR3 DNA reads TGTGCCAGCACCGAGGACTATAAGCAGTTCTTC.